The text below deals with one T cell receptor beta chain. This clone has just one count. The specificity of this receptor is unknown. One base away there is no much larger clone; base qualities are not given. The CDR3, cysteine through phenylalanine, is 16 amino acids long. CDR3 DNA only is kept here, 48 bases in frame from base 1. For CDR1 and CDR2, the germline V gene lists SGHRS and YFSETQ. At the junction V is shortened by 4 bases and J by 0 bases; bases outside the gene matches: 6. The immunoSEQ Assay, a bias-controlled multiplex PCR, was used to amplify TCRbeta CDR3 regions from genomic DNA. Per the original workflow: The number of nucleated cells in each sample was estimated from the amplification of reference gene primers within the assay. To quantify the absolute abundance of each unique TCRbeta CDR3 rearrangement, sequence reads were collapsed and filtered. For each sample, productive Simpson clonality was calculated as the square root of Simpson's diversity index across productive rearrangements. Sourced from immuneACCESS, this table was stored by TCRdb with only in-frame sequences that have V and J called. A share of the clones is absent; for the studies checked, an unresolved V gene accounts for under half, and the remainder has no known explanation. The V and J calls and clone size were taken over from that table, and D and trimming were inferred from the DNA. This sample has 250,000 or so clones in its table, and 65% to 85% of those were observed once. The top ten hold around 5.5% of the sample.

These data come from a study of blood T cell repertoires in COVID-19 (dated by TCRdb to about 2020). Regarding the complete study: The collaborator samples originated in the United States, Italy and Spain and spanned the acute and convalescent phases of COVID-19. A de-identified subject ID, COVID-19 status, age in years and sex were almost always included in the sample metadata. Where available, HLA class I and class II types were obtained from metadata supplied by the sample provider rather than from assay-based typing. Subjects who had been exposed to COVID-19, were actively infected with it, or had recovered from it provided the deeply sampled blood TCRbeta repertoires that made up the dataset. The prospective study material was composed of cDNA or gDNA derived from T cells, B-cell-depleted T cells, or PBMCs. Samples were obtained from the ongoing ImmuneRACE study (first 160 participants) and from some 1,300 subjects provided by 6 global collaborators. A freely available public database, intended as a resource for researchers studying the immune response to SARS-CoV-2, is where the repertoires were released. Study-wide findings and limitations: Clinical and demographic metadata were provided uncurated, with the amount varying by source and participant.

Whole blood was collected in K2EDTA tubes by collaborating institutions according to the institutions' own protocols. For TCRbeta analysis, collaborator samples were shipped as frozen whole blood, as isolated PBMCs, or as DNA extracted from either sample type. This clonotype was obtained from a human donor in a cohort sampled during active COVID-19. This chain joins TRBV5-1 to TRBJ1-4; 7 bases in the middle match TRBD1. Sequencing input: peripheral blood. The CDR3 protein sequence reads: CASSRDSPATNEKLFF. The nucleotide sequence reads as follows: TGCGCCAGCAGCCGGGACAGTCCCGCAACTAATGAAAAACTGTTTTTT.